Included here is one T cell receptor (beta chain) sequence, with context. The entry originates in a study of blood T cell repertoires in COVID-19. Libraries were prepared by immunoSEQ multiplex PCR; TCRdb keeps only in-frame clonotypes and omits some of them. The table records some 270,000 clones, approximately 85% of them present only once. This CDR3 has 14 amino acids. The trim removed 2 bases at V and 5 bases at J, leaving 4 bases unmatched. The germline CDR1 and CDR2 sequences are GTSNPN and SVGIG (reference sequence). This chain connects TRBV30 to TRBJ2-7; the match to TRBD2 covers 12 bases. This clonotype was obtained from a human donor with COVID-19, enrolled during active disease. The donor label of this sample is uncertain. The sample was peripheral blood. This CDR3 is CAWSPGLAGNEQYF. The CDR3, as DNA: TGTGCCTGGAGTCCGGGACTAGCGGGTAACGAGCAGTACTTC.